The next 24 T cell receptor beta chains were all read from a single sample in a study of CD8+CD57+ T cells in acquired aplastic anemia. Researchers used genomic DNA as the template to profile TCR beta VDJ and CDR3. MiXCR, applied by TCRdb to the reads, yields one record per CDR3 protein. The data show some 170,000 distinct CDR3 sequences, 47% seen once. Patients chosen for sequencing had CD8+CD57+ cells that had expanded, as shown by flow cytometry. Sequenced input: sorted CD4+, CD8+, or CD8+CD57+ T cells (not recorded which) from PBMCs. The receptor set was obtained from a human donor with aplastic anemia.

This clonotype was counted at least ten times. The chain joins TRBV7-2 to TRBJ1-4; possible D gene TRBD1, 6 bases. The CDR3 consists of 14 residues. The germline CDR1 and CDR2 sequences are SGHTA and FQGNSA. V was clipped by 6 bases and J by 7 bases, with 15 bases between them. Written as DNA, the CDR3 is TGTGCCAGCAGGCAGGTCCAAGGGGGTGAAAAACTGTTTTTT. As protein: CASRQVQGGEKLFF. Looking up the rest from reference TRBV7-2 and TRBJ1-4 gives the full variable domain: GAGVSQSPSNKVTEKGKDVELRCDPISGHTALYWYRQSLGQGLEFLIYFQGNSAPDKSGLPSDRFSAERTGGSVSTLTIQRTQQEDSAVYLCASRQVQGGEKLFFGSGTQLSVL.

About this clonotype itself: This may be a read error: a much more frequent sequence differs by one nucleotide. J is TRBJ2-5 and V is TRBV5-1, with 8 bases aligning to TRBD2. Germline CDR1 and CDR2: SGHRS and YFSETQ. The CDR3 is 15 amino acids. V was pared by 3 bases and J by 2 bases, with 6 bases of the junction left unmatched. CDR3 in DNA: TGCGCCAGCAGCTCGGAGGGACTAGATCAAGAGACCCAGTACTTC. Residues: CASSSEGLDQETQYF.

This clonotype has only one observation. The chain has TRBV19 and TRBJ1-2, with 7 bases fitting TRBD1. Germline CDR1 is LNHDA and CDR2 is SQIVND (reference sequence). Trimming cost V 2 bases and J 8 bases; bases outside gene matches: 8. CDR3 length: 14 residues. The CDR3 loop reads CASSITTGVGGYTF. DNA for the CDR3: TGTGCCAGTAGTATAACAACAGGGGTCGGCGGCTACACCTTC. Drawing the rest from reference TRBV19 and TRBJ1-2, the complete variable domain is DGGITQSPKYLFRKEGQNVTLSCEQNLNHDAMYWYRQDPGQGLRLIYYSQIVNDFQKGDIAEGYSVSREKKESFPLTVTSAQKNPTAFYLCASSITTGVGGYTFGSGTRLTVV.

Many counts were recorded for this clonotype. J is TRBJ2-3 and V is TRBV19; TRBD2 aligns across 7 bases. This CDR3 has 15 amino acids. Germline-derived CDR1 and CDR2 are LNHDA and SQIVND (reference sequence). Trimming at V came to 3 bases and at J to 0 bases, leaving 3 bases not matched to a gene. The CDR3 bases are TGTGCCAGTAGTATGGGAGGGTCTAGCACAGATACGCAGTATTTT. Its translation is CASSMGGSSTDTQYF.

With respect to this clonotype: This may arise from a read error, as a much more abundant clone is one base away. The V and J genes are TRBV6-1 and TRBJ1-2; perhaps TRBD1 as D (6 bases). This CDR3 spans 15 amino acids. CDR1 and CDR2 (germline): MNHNS, SASEGT. The CDR3 nucleotides are TGTGCCGGCAGCCTGGGACAAAATCTTAACTATGGCTACACCTTC. Translating it yields CAGSLGQNLNYGYTF.

In DNA form, the CDR3 reads TGTGCCACCAGTGACTCCTTAGCGGGGGGGCGTACCGGGGAGCTGTTTTTT. Residues: CATSDSLAGGRTGELFF. V usage is TRBV24-1 and J usage is TRBJ2-2; 11 nucleotides line up with TRBD2. Germline V gives CDR1 KGHDR, CDR2 SFDVKD. This CDR3 region has 17 residues. The V segment lost 4 bases and the J segment 5 bases; nucleotides outside the gene matches: 8.

In its sample, this clonotype was seen many times. The chain combines TRBV5-4 with TRBJ2-1, with 11 bases aligning to TRBD1. Looked up from germline, CDR1 is SGHNT and CDR2 is YYREEE (reference sequence). V gave up 0 bases and J gave up 5 bases; unmatched junction bases: 4. The CDR3 is 16 amino acids. CDR3 sequence (DNA): TGTGCCAGCAGCTTGGGGGACAGGGGGTTCAACAATGAGCAGTTCTTC. Its protein product is CASSLGDRGFNNEQFF.

This clonotype showed up many times. The chain combines TRBV2 with TRBJ1-5; no clear D. In germline, CDR1 is SNHLY, CDR2 FYNNEI. With 6 bases removed from V and 2 bases from J, the gap between germline ends came to 8 bases. The CDR3 is made up of 13 amino acids. The CDR3 spells CASRTEGNQPQHF. The CDR3 coding sequence is TGTGCCAGCAGAACAGAGGGCAATCAGCCCCAGCATTTT.

The V and J genes are TRBV12-3 or TRBV12-4 and TRBJ2-7, with 11 positions matching TRBD1. Trimming at V came to 5 bases and at J to 3 bases, leaving 6 bases not matched to a gene. The CDR3 has 15 residues. The CDR3 spells CASSHRDRGIYEQYF. CDR3 bases: TGTGCCAGCAGTCACCGGGACAGGGGGATCTACGAGCAGTACTTC.

As concerns this clonotype: This sequence may be a read error, since a much larger clone differs from it by one base. This chain connects TRBV6-1 to TRBJ1-5; D is unclear. V dropped 1 base and J dropped 6 bases, with 7 bases sitting between them. CDR1 is MNHNS and CDR2 is SASEGT in the germline V gene. There are 13 residues in the CDR3. CDR3 DNA sequence: TGTGCCAGCAGTGAAGGGGGTAGTCAGCCCCAGCATTTT. This gives the protein CASSEGGSQPQHF.

Of note for this clonotype: The junction does not match germline at one end; this may be a read error. The chain recombines TRBV2 with TRBJ2-7, with 11 bases aligning to TRBD2. The CDR3 consists of 17 residues. The germline V gene has CDR1 SNHLY and CDR2 FYNNEI. The DNA of the CDR3 is TGTGCCAGCGGTGATCCAACGGGAGGGACTAGCGGTAGCGAGCAGTACTTC. It codes for CASGDPTGGTSGSEQYF.

This clonotype has at least ten counts. This sequence joins TRBV6-5 and TRBJ1-6; D remains unclear. Germline loops: CDR1 MNHEY, CDR2 SVGAGI. Trimming pared 2 bases from V and 2 bases from J, leaving 7 bases between. This CDR3 spans 15 amino acids. CDR3 nucleotide sequence: TGTGCCAGCAGTTACCTCGCACCCTATAATTCACCCCTCCACTTT. Translation gives CASSYLAPYNSPLHF.

As for this clonotype: An end of the junction differs from the germline gene, which may be a read error. This chain links TRBV11-3 with TRBJ2-5, with 9 bases that match TRBD1. Germline CDR1 SGHNT, CDR2 YENEEA. The CDR3 runs to 16 residues. The CDR3 sequence: CASSPQGDRVEETQYF. CDR3 bases: TGCGCCAGCAGCCCCCAGGGGGACAGGGTCGAAGAGACCCAGTACTTC.

This chain connects TRBV2 to TRBJ2-2; the D is unclear. V was trimmed by 5 bases and J by 1 base, leaving 11 bases between them. Germline loops: CDR1 SNHLY, CDR2 FYNNEI. This CDR3 region has 15 residues. The CDR3 region has the DNA TGTGCCAGCAGTAGTCGCCTAATGAACACCGGGGAGCTGTTTTTT. It translates to CASSSRLMNTGELFF.

The chain's CDR3 is CASSLFGTSYNEQFF. The DNA of the CDR3 is TGTGCCAGCAGTTTATTCGGAACTTCCTACAATGAGCAGTTCTTC. The chain recombines TRBV12-3 or TRBV12-4 with TRBJ2-1; no clear D gene. The CDR3 contains 15 residues. V lost 2 bases and J 1 base, leaving 9 bases between the germline ends.

The chain combines TRBV29-1 with TRBJ1-1; possible D gene TRBD1, 6 bases. This CDR3 contains 15 residues. Per the germline V gene, CDR1 is SQVTM and CDR2 is ANQGSEA. V lost 4 bases to trimming and J lost 1 base, with 16 bases between them. The CDR3: CSVARDTSTNTEAFF. CDR3 coding DNA: TGCAGCGTTGCTAGGGACACTTCTACGAACACTGAAGCTTTCTTT.

Regarding this clonotype: An end of the junction differs from the germline gene, which may be a read error. V gene TRBV20-1 combines with J gene TRBJ1-2, with a tentative D call TRBD1 (6 bases). Germline V CDR1 and CDR2: DFQATT, SNEGSKA (reference sequence). The CDR3 extends over 13 amino acids. As DNA, the CDR3 is TGCAGTGCTCACAGGGAAGGGGACTATGGCCACACCTTC. Its protein product is CSAHREGDYGHTF.

This clonotype has ten or more counts. The V and J genes are TRBV9 and TRBJ1-2; no definite D call. CDR1 and CDR2 (germline): SGDLS, YYNGEE. Trimming took off 3 bases at V and 6 bases at J, with 6 bases between the two ends. The CDR3 covers 11 residues. The CDR3 is CASSAPDGYTF. The CDR3 nucleotides read TGTGCCAGCAGCGCCCCGGATGGCTACACCTTC.

This chain connects TRBV4-1 to TRBJ2-7, with D possibly matching TRBD1 (6 bases). Germline CDR1 is MGHRA and CDR2 is YSYEKL. This CDR3 is 14 amino acids long. Trimming left V 5 bases short and J 4 bases short, with 15 bases between. The CDR3 spells CASSDDTGKYEQYF. Here the CDR3 DNA reads TGCGCCAGCAGCGATGACACAGGGAAATACGAGCAGTACTTC.

This chain connects TRBV10-3 to TRBJ2-1; 9 nucleotides agree with TRBD2. CDR1 and CDR2 (germline): ENHRY, SYGVKD. The CDR3 covers 16 residues. V gave up 10 bases and J gave up 5 bases; unmatched junction bases: 15. The CDR3 DNA reads as TGTGCCAGCAGATCTGTAGCGGGGGCCCCCAACAATGAGCAGTTCTTC. Amino acid sequence: CASRSVAGAPNNEQFF.

The rearrangement uses TRBV19 and TRBJ2-7; TRBD1 aligns across 7 bases. Unmatched junction bases numbered 7, after V lost 6 bases and J lost 2 bases. Germline CDR1 reads LNHDA; CDR2 reads SQIVND (reference sequence). The CDR3 has 14 residues. The CDR3 is CASSPGQSAYEQYF. The CDR3 DNA is TGTGCCAGTAGCCCGGGACAGTCGGCCTACGAGCAGTACTTC.

Remarks on this clonotype: One junction end does not reproduce the germline sequence, and a read error may be involved. The V call is TRBV10-3, the J call TRBJ2-7; 10 bases fit TRBD1. The CDR3 covers 16 residues. Germline V gene data show CDR1 as ENHRY and CDR2 as SYGVKD. CDR3 nucleotides: TGTGCCAGCAGTTACCAGGGACAGGGGATCTCCTACGAGCAGTACTTC. Amino acid sequence: CASSYQGQGISYEQYF.

At least ten counts were recorded for this clonotype. This chain connects TRBV6-9 to TRBJ2-3; tentatively, D is TRBD1 or TRBD2 (5 bases each). Trimming took 2 bases from V and 1 from J, leaving 10 bases between them. The germline CDR1 and CDR2 sequences are MNHGY and SVAAGI. This CDR3 is 15 amino acids long. The CDR3 spells CASSYEGKGTDTQYF. The CDR3 nucleotides read TGTGCCAGCAGTTATGAGGGGAAGGGCACAGATACGCAGTATTTT.

On this clonotype itself: Since a much larger clone is just one base distant, this may be a read error. The rearrangement links TRBV12-3 or TRBV12-4 to TRBJ1-5; 7 bases map to TRBD1. V lost 6 bases to trimming and J lost 6 bases; unmatched junction nucleotides: 11. The CDR3 is 15 amino acids. CDR3 nucleotide sequence: TGTGCCAGCAGAGGCTACAGGGGATCGGGTCAGCCCCAGCATTTT. Protein: CASRGYRGSGQPQHF.